The present TCR beta chain was sequenced within a study of T cell responses to AZD1222 COVID-19 vaccine. The CDR3 extends over 12 amino acids. Germline V gene data show CDR1 as MNHNY and CDR2 as SVGAGI (reference sequence). The V end lost 1 base, the J end lost 10 bases, and 8 bases lay between the germline ends. Sequenced by immunoSEQ multiplex PCR; TCRdb stores in-frame clones only, minus some. Found here are 60,000 to 85,000 clones, about 80% of them singletons; the top ten hold 25% to 30%. The sample was peripheral blood, taken 28 days after the second dose of the MenACWY control vaccine. The TCR sequence derives from an adult who received the MenACWY meningococcal vaccine as a control. J is TRBJ2-1 and V is TRBV6-6, with D perhaps TRBD1 (5 bases). CDR3 in DNA: TGTGCCAGCAGTTACTGGGGCGCGGAGCAGTTCTTC. Its protein is CASSYWGAEQFF.